A single sample is the source of the 24 T cell receptor beta chains below, sequenced in a study of T cells in Graves' hyperthyroidism and ophthalmopathy. TCR beta CDR3 region amplification was performed from RNA transcripts. TCR CDR3 underwent first-round RT-PCR with the HTBI primer set. TCRdb used MiXCR to reprocess the multiplex PCR reads, holding one entry per CDR3 protein. The table includes about 700,000 distinct CDR3 sequences, about 15% detected once. The sequenced material came from blood. The source of these receptors is a woman aged 18-30 years with Graves' hyperthyroidism.

This clonotype was observed a few times. V gene TRBV15 combines with J gene TRBJ2-1; 9 bases line up with TRBD2. V gave up 7 bases and J gave up 10 bases; unmatched junction bases: 14. CDR1 and CDR2 (germline): LNHNV, YYDKDF (reference sequence). This CDR3 comprises 15 residues. This CDR3 reads CATTTLGLAGREQFF. CDR3 coding DNA: TGTGCCACCACCACATTGGGACTAGCCGGACGGGAGCAGTTCTTC.

This clonotype was recorded a few times. The chain couples TRBV30 to TRBJ2-4; no clear D gene. V lost 0 bases and J 1 base, leaving 13 bases between the germline ends. Germline CDR1 is GTSNPN and CDR2 is SVGIG (reference sequence). The CDR3 totals 16 residues. The CDR3 DNA sequence: TGTGCCTGGAGTGTACGTGGGCTGGTGGCCAAAAACATTCAGTACTTC. Translation gives CAWSVRGLVAKNIQYF.

This clonotype was picked up many times. Its ends do not fully match the called genes, so a read error is possible. The rearrangement uses TRBV2 and TRBJ2-3, with D possibly being TRBD2 (6 bases). Looked up from germline, CDR1 is SNHLY and CDR2 is FYNNEI. The CDR3 loop spans 16 amino acids. The CDR3 nucleotides are TGTACCAGCAGTGATGCCGTGGGGGGTGTTCAAGATACGCAGTATTTT. Translating gives CTSSDAVGGVQDTQYF.

This clonotype was counted ten times or more. This chain joins TRBV6-4 and TRBJ2-2; the D gene is possibly TRBD2 (6 bases). Germline V gives CDR1 MRHNA, CDR2 SNTAGT. The CDR3 runs 13 residues. V was shortened by 3 bases and J by 4 bases, with 6 bases between the two germline ends. CDR3 sequence reads: CASSEEGTGELFF. The CDR3 DNA reads TGTGCCAGCAGTGAGGAGGGCACCGGGGAGCTGTTTTTT.

This clonotype was picked up many times. The V call is TRBV18, the J call TRBJ1-1; the D gene is possibly TRBD1 (5 bases). The CDR3 is made up of 14 amino acids. V lost 3 bases and J 5 bases, leaving 13 bases between the germline ends. CDR1 and CDR2 (germline): KGHSH, LQKENI. For the CDR3, the DNA is TGTGCCAGCTCACCGGGGCGAGCTGATACTGAAGCTTTCTTT. Protein: CASSPGRADTEAFF.

The chain couples TRBV10-3 to TRBJ2-7, with 8 bases lining up with TRBD2. The germline V gene has CDR1 ENHRY and CDR2 SYGVKD. The CDR3 covers 14 residues. Unmatched junction bases numbered 9, after V lost 4 bases and J lost 7 bases. CDR3 loop: CAISGGSGTGEQYF. CDR3 sequence (DNA): TGTGCCATCAGTGGGGGTAGCGGGACGGGGGAGCAGTACTTC.

This clonotype was found many times. J is TRBJ1-2 and V is TRBV6-2 or TRBV6-3; no firm D call. The CDR3 is 12 residues long. The germline CDR1 and CDR2 sequences are MNHEY and SVGEGT. Between the trimmed V and J ends, which lost 2 bases and 6 bases, there was a span of 7 bases. The CDR3 loop is CASSYRSDGYTF. Written as DNA, the CDR3 is TGTGCCAGCAGTTACCGCAGTGATGGCTACACCTTC.

This clonotype was counted many times. The chain has TRBV2 and TRBJ2-1, with TRBD2 matching 11 bases. From germline, CDR1 is SNHLY and CDR2 FYNNEI. This CDR3 contains 14 residues. V trimming: 8 bases; J trimming: 4 bases; junction bases outside the gene matches: 4. This CDR3 is CASSTSGVYNEQFF. The CDR3 bases are TGTGCCAGCTCGACTAGCGGGGTATACAATGAGCAGTTCTTC.

Many counts were recorded for this clonotype. J is TRBJ2-7 and V is TRBV7-8, with a tentative D call TRBD1 (7 bases). V gave up 4 bases and J gave up 6 bases, with 19 bases separating them. The CDR3 contains 15 residues. Germline loops: CDR1 SGHVS, CDR2 FQNEAQ. CDR3 DNA: TGTGCCAGCAGCTCAGTACAGGGGCGGCGGGGCGAGCAGTACTTC. Translation gives CASSSVQGRRGEQYF.

This clonotype appeared many times. The chain combines TRBV7-8 with TRBJ2-5; 11 bases map to TRBD2. Germline V gene lookup returns CDR1 SGHVS and CDR2 FQNEAQ. V trimming: 7 bases; J trimming: 4 bases; junction bases outside the gene matches: 11. CDR3 length: 16 residues. For the CDR3, the DNA is TGTGCCAGCATCCCCCTCCTAGCGGGAGGAGGAGAGACCCAGTACTTC. It is translated as CASIPLLAGGGETQYF.

The chain combines TRBV28 with TRBJ1-1; no definite D call. Trimming took 1 base from V and 4 from J, leaving 7 bases between them. The CDR3 totals 13 residues. Looked up from germline, CDR1 is MDHEN and CDR2 is SYDVKM. The chain's CDR3 is CASSLLKFTEAFF. CDR3 nucleotide sequence: TGTGCCAGCAGTTTATTAAAATTCACTGAAGCTTTCTTT.

This clonotype has a handful of counts. The gene calls are TRBV27 and TRBJ2-1; 7 bases are shared with TRBD2. CDR1 MNHEY and CDR2 SMNVEV come from the germline V gene (reference sequence). Trimming took 8 bases from V and 2 from J; bases not matched to a gene: 21. The CDR3 has 19 amino acids. DNA for the CDR3: TGTGCCAGCCGCCAAACTTTGGCGGGAGTGAGCTACCCCTACAATGAGCAGTTCTTC. Protein: CASRQTLAGVSYPYNEQFF.

This clonotype was detected ten times or more. This sequence joins TRBV28 and TRBJ2-5; D is unclear. The CDR3 is 12 residues long. Trimming stripped 7 bases from V and 1 base from J, with 7 bases between. Looked up from germline, CDR1 is MDHEN and CDR2 is SYDVKM. The CDR3 nucleotides are TGTGCCAGCAACGAGGCCCAAGAGACCCAGTACTTC. The encoded protein is CASNEAQETQYF.

This clonotype was counted only a few times. The chain has TRBV11-3 and TRBJ1-2; 9 bases map to TRBD1. This CDR3 is built from 17 residues. From germline, CDR1 is SGHNT and CDR2 YENEEA. The V gene end was trimmed by 4 bases and the J gene end by 5 bases; junction bases not matched to a gene: 14. CDR3 DNA: TGTGCCAGCAGCTCCAGGGGGGGACAGGGTTCGCTATATGGCTACACCTTC. It encodes CASSSRGGQGSLYGYTF.

This clonotype was detected many times. V gene TRBV28 combines with J gene TRBJ2-7; D perhaps matches TRBD2 (5 bases). From germline, CDR1 is MDHEN and CDR2 SYDVKM. The germline V and J ends were trimmed by 5 bases and 3 bases, with 11 bases remaining between them. This CDR3 is built from 13 residues. CDR3 nucleotides: TGTGCCAGCAGTCCAGGACTCCTCTACGAGCAGTACTTC. It codes for CASSPGLLYEQYF.

This chain connects TRBV29-1 to TRBJ1-1; D remains unclear. V was shortened by 5 bases and J by 2 bases, with 12 bases between the two germline ends. Germline CDR1 and CDR2: SQVTM and ANQGSEA. This CDR3 spans 13 amino acids. The DNA of the CDR3 is TGCAGCGTTCGAAACAGATTAAACACTGAAGCTTTCTTT. It yields the protein CSVRNRLNTEAFF.

The J gene is TRBJ2-6, the V gene TRBV30; D unresolved. Germline CDR1 and CDR2: GTSNPN and SVGIG (reference sequence). The CDR3 spans 14 residues. V was cut by 6 bases and J by 4 bases, with 13 bases left in between. CDR3 in DNA: TGTGCCTGTTCCGAGGTGGTAGGGGCCAACGTCCTGACTTTC. Encoded protein: CACSEVVGANVLTF.

The V call is TRBV10-1, the J call TRBJ1-2; D is unresolved. Germline loops: CDR1 WNHNN, CDR2 SYGVQD (reference sequence). This CDR3 comprises 13 residues. Trimming took off 3 bases at V and 2 bases at J, with 7 bases between the two ends. CDR3 nucleotide sequence: TGCGCCAGCAGTGACAGCGAAAACTATGGCTACACCTTC. This codes for CASSDSENYGYTF.

This clonotype was counted ten times or more. The chain has TRBV3-1 and TRBJ2-1, with D hard to call. This CDR3 is built from 14 residues. Deletions cut 3 bases from V and 0 bases from J, with 6 bases between. The germline V gene has CDR1 LGHDT and CDR2 YNNKEL (reference sequence). In DNA, the CDR3 is TGTGCCAGCAGCCAGATGAGCTCCTACAATGAGCAGTTCTTC. The encoded protein is CASSQMSSYNEQFF.

This clonotype was observed many times. CDR3 nucleotide sequence: TGCAGTGTATTTCCCGTGGGGATTAGGGAGACCCAGTACTTC. Translation gives CSVFPVGIRETQYF. The chain uses TRBV20-1 and TRBJ2-5, with D hard to call. Per germline, CDR1 DFQATT and CDR2 SNEGSKA (reference sequence). The CDR3 runs 14 residues. Trimming stripped 7 bases from V and 5 bases from J, with 20 bases between.

The sample holds many counts of this clonotype. The gene calls are TRBV9 and TRBJ2-7, with 9 bases fitting TRBD2. Unmatched junction bases numbered 6, after V lost 0 bases and J lost 5 bases. Germline values: CDR1 SGDLS, CDR2 YYNGEE. The CDR3 is made up of 15 amino acids. CDR3 DNA sequence: TGTGCCAGCAGCGTAGCGCCTAGCGGGATCCACGAGCAGTACTTC. Its protein product is CASSVAPSGIHEQYF.

This clonotype was recorded at least ten times. V and J are TRBV6-2 or TRBV6-3 and TRBJ2-7; 7 nucleotides line up with TRBD2. The trim removed 7 bases at V and 4 bases at J, leaving 10 bases unmatched. This CDR3 spans 14 amino acids. Germline CDR1 is MNHEY and CDR2 is SVGEGT. The CDR3 spells CASTNAGLRYEQYF. DNA for the CDR3: TGTGCCAGCACCAACGCGGGACTAAGGTACGAGCAGTACTTC.

In its sample, this clonotype was seen a few times. This chain uses TRBV7-8 with TRBJ1-6, with D possibly being TRBD1 (6 bases). CDR1 is SGHVS and CDR2 is FQNEAQ in the germline V gene. V was clipped by 1 base and J by 4 bases, with 23 bases between them. The CDR3 is made up of 20 amino acids. As DNA, the CDR3 is TGTGCCAGCAGCTTAGGGGGGGCGATGGCGGCGACCAGATATAATTCACCCCTCCACTTT. This translates into CASSLGGAMAATRYNSPLHF.

This clonotype was picked up a small number of times. Given a much more abundant clone one base away, this may be a read error. The rearrangement joins TRBV11-1 to TRBJ2-7, with 10 bases matching TRBD2. The J call is in doubt because the DNA end fits TRBJ2-1 better. This CDR3 spans 15 amino acids. CDR1 SGHAT and CDR2 FQDESV come from the germline V gene (reference sequence). CDR3 bases: TGTGCCAGCAGCTCGGGACTAGCGACACCCTACGAGCAGTTCTTC. Residues: CASSSGLATPYEQFF.